These T cell receptor beta chains were read from a single sample in a study of blood T cell repertoires in COVID-19. TCRdb's copy holds only in-frame clones and misses some; the assay was immunoSEQ multiplex PCR. The sample shows approximately 180,000 clones, about 89% of them seen only once. Sequencing was carried out using peripheral blood. These receptors came from a man in his forties or fifties with active or convalescent COVID-19. Both conserved end residues are part of each CDR3. Fields, in order: J gene, V gene, CDR3 protein.

j_gene: TRBJ1-5
v_gene: TRBV5-5
CDR3aa: CASSLAPGGLNSNQPQHF

j_gene: TRBJ2-3
v_gene: TRBV5-1
CDR3aa: CASSYGRGARTQYF

j_gene: TRBJ2-4
v_gene: TRBV29-1
CDR3aa: CSATGGLKNIQYF

j_gene: TRBJ1-4
v_gene: TRBV7-8
CDR3aa: CASSLSRGRGEKLFF

j_gene: TRBJ1-1
v_gene: TRBV9
CDR3aa: CASSVINRANSEAFF

j_gene: TRBJ2-2
v_gene: TRBV7-9
CDR3aa: CASQTQTHPTGELFF

j_gene: TRBJ2-7
v_gene: TRBV30
CDR3aa: CAWSFGRGHEQYF

j_gene: TRBJ2-7
v_gene: TRBV2
CDR3aa: CASSGSGDSSYEQYF

j_gene: TRBJ1-2
v_gene: TRBV19
CDR3aa: CATLQGYGYTF

j_gene: TRBJ1-5
v_gene: TRBV29-1
CDR3aa: CSAEETLFHSNQPQHF

j_gene: TRBJ2-2
v_gene: TRBV19
CDR3aa: CASSSGTVNTGELFF

j_gene: TRBJ2-5
v_gene: TRBV18
CDR3aa: CASSPWTGQETQYF

j_gene: TRBJ2-1
v_gene: TRBV6-4
CDR3aa: CASSDSTQGRHEQFF

j_gene: TRBJ1-1
v_gene: TRBV19
CDR3aa: CASSRLWTTPEAFF

j_gene: TRBJ2-5
v_gene: TRBV6-5
CDR3aa: CASSTGVGQYF

j_gene: TRBJ2-1
v_gene: TRBV27
CDR3aa: CASSLRTGKYNEQFF

j_gene: TRBJ1-1
v_gene: TRBV4-1
CDR3aa: CASRQWTAGNTEAFF

j_gene: TRBJ1-2
v_gene: TRBV2
CDR3aa: CASSGTGGKRYGYTF

j_gene: TRBJ1-2
v_gene: TRBV6-6
CDR3aa: CASSPGGGGITF

j_gene: TRBJ1-5
v_gene: TRBV6-5
CDR3aa: CASIQTGNQPQHF

j_gene: TRBJ1-1
v_gene: TRBV5-1
CDR3aa: CASSLSTRLGNTEAFF

j_gene: TRBJ1-2
v_gene: TRBV21-1
CDR3aa: CASSKVSRQHNYGYTF

j_gene: TRBJ1-1
v_gene: TRBV21-1
CDR3aa: CASSIQGARNSEAFF

j_gene: TRBJ1-5
v_gene: TRBV6-5
CDR3aa: CASSQTGGTQPQHF

j_gene: TRBJ1-5
v_gene: TRBV6-1
CDR3aa: CASSEAAGQPQHF

j_gene: TRBJ2-7
v_gene: TRBV19
CDR3aa: CASSTKREPYYEQYF

j_gene: TRBJ1-2
v_gene: TRBV7-8
CDR3aa: CASSIGTGGIPIYGYTF

j_gene: TRBJ2-7
v_gene: TRBV7-3
CDR3aa: CASSLAAGIEQYF

j_gene: TRBJ1-5
v_gene: TRBV6-2/TRBV6-3
CDR3aa: CASSAGGSNQPQHF

j_gene: TRBJ1-1
v_gene: TRBV5-4
CDR3aa: CASSRTGDTEAFF

j_gene: TRBJ2-2
v_gene: TRBV2
CDR3aa: CASSKQGVKNTGELFF

j_gene: TRBJ1-2
v_gene: TRBV5-4
CDR3aa: CASTGTGGSNYGYTF

j_gene: TRBJ2-7
v_gene: TRBV7-2
CDR3aa: CASSQVGQGRPTYEQYF

j_gene: TRBJ2-5
v_gene: TRBV5-6
CDR3aa: CASSFISRGRLQETQYF

j_gene: TRBJ1-1
v_gene: TRBV27
CDR3aa: CASSLFAGVNSEAFF

j_gene: TRBJ1-1
v_gene: TRBV27
CDR3aa: CASSLTGWRNTEAFF

j_gene: TRBJ1-1
v_gene: TRBV7-2
CDR3aa: CASRPSEGMAEAFF

j_gene: TRBJ2-7
v_gene: TRBV28
CDR3aa: CASRRFGGPIEQYF

j_gene: TRBJ1-5
v_gene: TRBV6-5
CDR3aa: CASSPQGYSNQPQHF

j_gene: TRBJ2-1
v_gene: TRBV19
CDR3aa: CASSANRLSYNEQFF

j_gene: TRBJ2-7
v_gene: TRBV5-8
CDR3aa: CASRRLAGGYEQYF

j_gene: TRBJ1-2
v_gene: TRBV7-9
CDR3aa: CASSLMMTGGGYTF

j_gene: TRBJ1-2
v_gene: TRBV29-1
CDR3aa: CSVGGRASYGYTF

j_gene: TRBJ1-1
v_gene: TRBV9
CDR3aa: CASSPGSGTGVEAFF

j_gene: TRBJ2-3
v_gene: TRBV19
CDR3aa: CASSILPGQGAYTQYF

j_gene: TRBJ2-7
v_gene: TRBV5-6
CDR3aa: CASSLVTSAVSYEQYF